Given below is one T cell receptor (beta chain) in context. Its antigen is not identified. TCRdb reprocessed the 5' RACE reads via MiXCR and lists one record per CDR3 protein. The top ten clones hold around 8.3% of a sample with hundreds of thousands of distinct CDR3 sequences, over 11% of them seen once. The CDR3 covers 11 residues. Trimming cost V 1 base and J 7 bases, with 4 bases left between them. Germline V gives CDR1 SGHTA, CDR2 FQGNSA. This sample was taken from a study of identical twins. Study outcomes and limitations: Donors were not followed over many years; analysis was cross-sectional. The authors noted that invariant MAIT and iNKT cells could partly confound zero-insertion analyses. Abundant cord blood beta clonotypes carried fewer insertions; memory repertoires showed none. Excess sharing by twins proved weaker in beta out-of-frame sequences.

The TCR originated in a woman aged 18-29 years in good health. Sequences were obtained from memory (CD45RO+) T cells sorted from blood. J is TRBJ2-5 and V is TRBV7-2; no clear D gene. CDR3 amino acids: CASSLDRTQYF. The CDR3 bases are TGTGCCAGCAGCTTAGACAGGACCCAGTACTTC.